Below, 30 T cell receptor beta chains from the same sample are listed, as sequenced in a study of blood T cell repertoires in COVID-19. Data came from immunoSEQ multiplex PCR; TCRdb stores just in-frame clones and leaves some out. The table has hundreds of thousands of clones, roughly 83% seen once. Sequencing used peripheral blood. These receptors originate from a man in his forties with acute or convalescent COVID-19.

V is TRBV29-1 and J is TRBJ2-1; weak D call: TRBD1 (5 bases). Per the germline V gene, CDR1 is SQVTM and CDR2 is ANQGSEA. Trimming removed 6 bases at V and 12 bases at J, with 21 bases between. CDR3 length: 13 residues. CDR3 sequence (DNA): TGCAGCGTCTGGCCGACAGATACCTTGGGGCAGTTCTTC. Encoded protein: CSVWPTDTLGQFF.

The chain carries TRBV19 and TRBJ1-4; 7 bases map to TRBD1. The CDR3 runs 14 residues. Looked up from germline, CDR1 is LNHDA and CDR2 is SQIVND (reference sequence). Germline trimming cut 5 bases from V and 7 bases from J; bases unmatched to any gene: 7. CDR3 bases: TGTGCCAGTAGTCTTGGGACAGCGGGTGAAAAACTGTTTTTT. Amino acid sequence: CASSLGTAGEKLFF.

The CDR3 loop reads CASSQELAGIRNEQFF. The CDR3, as DNA: TGTGCCAGCAGCCAAGAATTGGCGGGAATCCGCAATGAGCAGTTCTTC. The chain joins TRBV3-1 (or the pseudogene TRBV3-2) to TRBJ2-1; tentative D call: TRBD2 (6 bases). Trimming removed 0 bases from V and 6 bases from J, with 15 bases in between. The germline V gene has CDR1 LGHDT and CDR2 YNNKEL (reference sequence). The CDR3 has 16 amino acids.

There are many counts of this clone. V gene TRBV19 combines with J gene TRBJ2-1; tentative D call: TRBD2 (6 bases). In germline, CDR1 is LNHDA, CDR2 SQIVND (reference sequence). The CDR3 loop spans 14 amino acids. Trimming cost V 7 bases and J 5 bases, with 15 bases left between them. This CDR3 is CASTPRELNNEQFF. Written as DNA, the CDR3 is TGTGCCAGTACTCCCCGGGAGCTCAACAATGAGCAGTTCTTC. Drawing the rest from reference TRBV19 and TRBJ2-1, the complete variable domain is DGGITQSPKYLFRKEGQNVTLSCEQNLNHDAMYWYRQDPGQGLRLIYYSQIVNDFQKGDIAEGYSVSREKKESFPLTVTSAQKNPTAFYLCASTPRELNNEQFFGPGTRLTVL.

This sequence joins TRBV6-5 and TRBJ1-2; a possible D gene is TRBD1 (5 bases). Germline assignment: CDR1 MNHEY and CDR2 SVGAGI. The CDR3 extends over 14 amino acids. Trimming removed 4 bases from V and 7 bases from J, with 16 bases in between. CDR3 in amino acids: CASSSFGARGGYTF. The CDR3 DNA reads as TGTGCCAGCAGTTCCTTTGGGGCGCGGGGTGGCTACACCTTC.

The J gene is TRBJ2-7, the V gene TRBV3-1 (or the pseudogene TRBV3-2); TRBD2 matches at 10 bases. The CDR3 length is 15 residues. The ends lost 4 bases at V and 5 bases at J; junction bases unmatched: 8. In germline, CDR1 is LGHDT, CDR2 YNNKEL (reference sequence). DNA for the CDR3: TGTGCCAGCAGCCTTGTAGCGGGAGGTATCCACGAGCAGTACTTC. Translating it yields CASSLVAGGIHEQYF.

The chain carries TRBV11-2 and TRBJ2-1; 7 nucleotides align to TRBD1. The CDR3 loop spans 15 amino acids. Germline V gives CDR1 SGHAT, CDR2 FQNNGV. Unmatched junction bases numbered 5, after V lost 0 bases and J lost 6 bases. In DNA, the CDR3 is TGTGCCAGCAGCTTAGATGGACAGGCCTTCAATGAGCAGTTCTTC. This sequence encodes CASSLDGQAFNEQFF.

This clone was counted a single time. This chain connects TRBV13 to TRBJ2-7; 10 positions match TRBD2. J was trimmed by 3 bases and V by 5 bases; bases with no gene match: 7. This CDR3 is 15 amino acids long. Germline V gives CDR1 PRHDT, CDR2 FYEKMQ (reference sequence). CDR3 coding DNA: TGTGCCAGCAGCCTAAAAGCGGGAGGGTACTACGAGCAGTACTTC. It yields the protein CASSLKAGGYYEQYF.

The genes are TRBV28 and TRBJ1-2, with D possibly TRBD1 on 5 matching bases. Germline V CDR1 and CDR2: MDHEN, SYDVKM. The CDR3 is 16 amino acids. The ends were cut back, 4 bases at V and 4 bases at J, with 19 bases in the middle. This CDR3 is CASSSSLQALLYGYTF. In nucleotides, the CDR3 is TGTGCCAGCAGTTCCTCTTTACAGGCCCTCCTCTATGGCTACACCTTC.

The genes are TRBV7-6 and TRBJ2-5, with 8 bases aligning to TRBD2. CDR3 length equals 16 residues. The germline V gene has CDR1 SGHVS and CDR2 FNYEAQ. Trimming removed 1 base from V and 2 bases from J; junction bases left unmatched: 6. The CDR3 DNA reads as TGTGCCAGCAGCTTAGACAGGGCGGGGGGTCAAGAGACCCAGTACTTC. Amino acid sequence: CASSLDRAGGQETQYF.

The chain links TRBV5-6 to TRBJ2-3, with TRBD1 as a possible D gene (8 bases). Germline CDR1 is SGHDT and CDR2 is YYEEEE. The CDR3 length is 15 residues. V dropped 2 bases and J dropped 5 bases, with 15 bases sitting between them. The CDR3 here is CASSLQGGSKDTQYF. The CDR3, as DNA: TGTGCCAGCAGCTTACAGGGGGGGTCGAAAGATACGCAGTATTTT.

In DNA form, the CDR3 reads TGTGCCAGCAGCTTTGGACAGGGCTGGCGCAATTCACCCCTCCACTTT. Its translation is CASSFGQGWRNSPLHF. The chain links TRBV21-1 to TRBJ1-6; no DNA check was done on the table's D call, TRBD1. TRBV21-1 constitutes a pseudogene. CDR3 size: 16 residues.

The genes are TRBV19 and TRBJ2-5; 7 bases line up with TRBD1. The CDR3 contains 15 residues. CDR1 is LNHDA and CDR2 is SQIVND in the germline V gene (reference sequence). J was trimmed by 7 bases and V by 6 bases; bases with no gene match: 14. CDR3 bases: TGTGCCAGTAGCCTCGCAGGGGGTCACAGGGCGACCCAGTACTTC. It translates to CASSLAGGHRATQYF.

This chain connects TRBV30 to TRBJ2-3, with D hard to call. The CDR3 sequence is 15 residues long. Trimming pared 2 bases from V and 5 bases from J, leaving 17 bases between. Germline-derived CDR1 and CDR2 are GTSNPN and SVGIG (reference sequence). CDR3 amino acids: CAWSKGSKVIDTQYF. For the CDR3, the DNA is TGTGCCTGGAGTAAAGGTAGCAAAGTAATAGATACGCAGTATTTT.

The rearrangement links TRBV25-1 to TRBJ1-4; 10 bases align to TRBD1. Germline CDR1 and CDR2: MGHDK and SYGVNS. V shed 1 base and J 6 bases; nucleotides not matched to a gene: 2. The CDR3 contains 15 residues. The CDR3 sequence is CASSEWDRGDEKLFF. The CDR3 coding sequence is TGTGCCAGCAGTGAATGGGACAGGGGAGATGAAAAACTGTTTTTT.

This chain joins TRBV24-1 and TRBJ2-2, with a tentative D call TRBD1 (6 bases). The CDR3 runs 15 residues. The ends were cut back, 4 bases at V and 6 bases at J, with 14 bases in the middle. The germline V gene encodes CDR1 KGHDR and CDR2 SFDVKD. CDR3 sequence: CATSDPGHKPGELFF. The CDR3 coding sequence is TGTGCCACCAGTGACCCGGGACATAAGCCCGGGGAGCTGTTTTTT.

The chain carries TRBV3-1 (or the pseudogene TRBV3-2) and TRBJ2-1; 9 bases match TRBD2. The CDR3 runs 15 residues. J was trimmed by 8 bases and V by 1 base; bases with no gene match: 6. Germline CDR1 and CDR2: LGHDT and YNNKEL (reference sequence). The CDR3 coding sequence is TGTGCCAGCAGCCAAGGCGGGAGGGTCTCGGATGAGCAGTTCTTC. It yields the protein CASSQGGRVSDEQFF.

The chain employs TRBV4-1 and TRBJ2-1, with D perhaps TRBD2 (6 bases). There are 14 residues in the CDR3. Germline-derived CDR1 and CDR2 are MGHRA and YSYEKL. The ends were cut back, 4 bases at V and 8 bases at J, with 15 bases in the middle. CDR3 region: CASSPRDFSDEQFF. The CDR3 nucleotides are TGCGCCAGCAGCCCCCGGGACTTCTCGGATGAGCAGTTCTTC.

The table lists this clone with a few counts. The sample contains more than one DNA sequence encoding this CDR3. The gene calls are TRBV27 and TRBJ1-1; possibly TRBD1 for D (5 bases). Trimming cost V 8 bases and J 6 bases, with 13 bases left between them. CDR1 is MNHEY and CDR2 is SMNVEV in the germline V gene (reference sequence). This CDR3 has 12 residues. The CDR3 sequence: CASGGLGAEAFF. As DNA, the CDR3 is TGTGCCAGCGGTGGCCTAGGGGCTGAAGCTTTCTTT.

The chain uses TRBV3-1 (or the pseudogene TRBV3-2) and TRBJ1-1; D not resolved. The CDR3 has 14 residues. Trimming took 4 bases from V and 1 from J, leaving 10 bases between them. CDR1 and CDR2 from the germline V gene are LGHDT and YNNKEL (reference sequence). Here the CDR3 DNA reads TGTGCCAGCAGCCCTTGGGCAGGGAACACTGAAGCTTTCTTT. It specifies CASSPWAGNTEAFF.

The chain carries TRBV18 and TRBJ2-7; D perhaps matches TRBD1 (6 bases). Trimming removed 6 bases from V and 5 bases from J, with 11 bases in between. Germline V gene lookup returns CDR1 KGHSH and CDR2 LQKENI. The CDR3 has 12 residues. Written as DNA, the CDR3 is TGTGCCAGCTCCCTCCGACAGGACGAGCAGTACTTC. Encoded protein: CASSLRQDEQYF.

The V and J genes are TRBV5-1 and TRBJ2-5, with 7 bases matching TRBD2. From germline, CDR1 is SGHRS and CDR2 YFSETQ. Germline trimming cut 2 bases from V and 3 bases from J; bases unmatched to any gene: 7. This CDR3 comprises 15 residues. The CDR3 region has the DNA TGCGCCAGCAGCTTCACCGCGGGGGTGGAAGAGACCCAGTACTTC. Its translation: CASSFTAGVEETQYF.

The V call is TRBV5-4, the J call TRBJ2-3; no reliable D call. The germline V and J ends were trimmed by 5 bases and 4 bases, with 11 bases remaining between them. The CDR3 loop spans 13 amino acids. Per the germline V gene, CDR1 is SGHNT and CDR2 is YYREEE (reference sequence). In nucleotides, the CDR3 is TGTGCCAGCAGTCTGTCCGAGGCAGATACGCAGTATTTT. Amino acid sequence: CASSLSEADTQYF.

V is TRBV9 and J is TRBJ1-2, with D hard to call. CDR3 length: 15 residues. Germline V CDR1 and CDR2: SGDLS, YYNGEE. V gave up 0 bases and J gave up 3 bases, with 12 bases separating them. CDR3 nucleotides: TGTGCCAGCAGCGTAGACCCACAGACGGACTATGGCTACACCTTC. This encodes CASSVDPQTDYGYTF. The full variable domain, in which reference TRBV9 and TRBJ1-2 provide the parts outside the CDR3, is DSGVTQTPKHLITATGQRVTLRCSPRSGDLSVYWYQQSLDQGLQFLIQYYNGEERAKGNILERFSAQQFPDLHSELNLSSLELGDSALYFCASSVDPQTDYGYTFGSGTRLTVV.

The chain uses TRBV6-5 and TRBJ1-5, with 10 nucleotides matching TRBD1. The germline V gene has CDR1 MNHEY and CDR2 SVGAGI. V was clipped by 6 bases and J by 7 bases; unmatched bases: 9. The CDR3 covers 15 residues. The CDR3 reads CASSATGGAEQPQHF. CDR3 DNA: TGTGCCAGCAGCGCGACAGGGGGCGCGGAACAGCCCCAGCATTTT.

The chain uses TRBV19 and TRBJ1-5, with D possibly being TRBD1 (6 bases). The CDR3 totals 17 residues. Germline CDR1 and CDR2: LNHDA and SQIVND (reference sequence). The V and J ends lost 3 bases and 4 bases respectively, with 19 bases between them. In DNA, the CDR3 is TGTGCCAGTAGTATCAAGTATCTGTCAGGGGTTAATCAGCCCCAGCATTTT. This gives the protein CASSIKYLSGVNQPQHF.

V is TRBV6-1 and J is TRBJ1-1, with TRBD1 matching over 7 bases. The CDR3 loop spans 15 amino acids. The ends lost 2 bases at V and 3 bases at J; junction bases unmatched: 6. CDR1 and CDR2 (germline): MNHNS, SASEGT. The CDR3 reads CASSEQGGGYTEAFF. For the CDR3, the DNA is TGTGCCAGCAGTGAACAAGGGGGCGGATACACTGAAGCTTTCTTT.

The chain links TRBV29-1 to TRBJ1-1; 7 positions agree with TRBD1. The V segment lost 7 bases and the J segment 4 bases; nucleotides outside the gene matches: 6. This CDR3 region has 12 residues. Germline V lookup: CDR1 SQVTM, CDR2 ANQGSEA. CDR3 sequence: CSASSGGTEAFF. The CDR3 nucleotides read TGCAGCGCCTCTTCAGGGGGCACTGAAGCTTTCTTT.

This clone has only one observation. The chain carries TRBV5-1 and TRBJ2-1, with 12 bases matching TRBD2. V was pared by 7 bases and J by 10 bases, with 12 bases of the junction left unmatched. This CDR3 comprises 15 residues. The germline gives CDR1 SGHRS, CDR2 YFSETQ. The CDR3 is CASDSTSGRLEEQFF. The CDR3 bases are TGCGCCAGCGACTCGACTAGCGGGAGATTGGAGGAGCAGTTCTTC.

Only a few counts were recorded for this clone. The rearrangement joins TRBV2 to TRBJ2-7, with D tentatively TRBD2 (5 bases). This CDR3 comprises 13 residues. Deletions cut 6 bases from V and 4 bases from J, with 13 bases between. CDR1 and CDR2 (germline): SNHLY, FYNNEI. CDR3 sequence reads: CASRTSLGYEQYF. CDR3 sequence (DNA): TGTGCCAGCAGAACCTCACTAGGGTACGAGCAGTACTTC.